These 31 T cell receptor beta chains were all obtained from the same sample, sequenced in a study of technical replicates of blood from several donors. The table came from immunoSEQ multiplex PCR; TCRdb's copy has only in-frame clones and leaves some out. In the table there are 60,000 to 90,000 clones, more than 85% of which are singletons. Sequences were obtained from T cells isolated from PBMCs. The receptors originated from a human donor in good health.

The V call is TRBV13, the J call TRBJ2-3; the D is unclear. Germline V lookup: CDR1 PRHDT, CDR2 FYEKMQ (reference sequence). This CDR3 is 16 amino acids long. V lost 3 bases and J 0 bases, leaving 13 bases between the germline ends. The CDR3 reads CASSFQVEISTDTQYF. CDR3 sequence (DNA): TGTGCCAGCAGCTTTCAAGTCGAGATTAGCACAGATACGCAGTATTTT. The complete variable domain, with remaining parts taken from reference TRBV13 and TRBJ2-3, reads AAGVIQSPRHLIKEKRETATLKCYPIPRHDTVYWYQQGPGQDPQFLISFYEKMQSDKGSIPDRFSAQQFSDYHSELNMSSLELGDSALYFCASSFQVEISTDTQYFGPGTRLTVL.

The rearrangement links TRBV4-1 to TRBJ2-4; 7 nucleotides agree with TRBD1. The CDR3 spans 15 residues. Per germline, CDR1 MGHRA and CDR2 YSYEKL. J gave up 6 bases and V 4 bases, and 9 bases lay outside the gene matches. The CDR3 is CASSLIGGRRNIQYF. CDR3 bases: TGCGCCAGCAGCCTTATAGGGGGCAGAAGAAACATTCAGTACTTC.

This clone is termed medium-sized (0.01 to 0.1%). The chain is built from TRBV6-1 and TRBJ1-5, with TRBD1 matching over 8 bases. V lost 1 base and J lost 3; bases outside the gene matches: 8. CDR3 size: 17 residues. The germline V gene has CDR1 MNHNS and CDR2 SASEGT. CDR3 DNA sequence: TGTGCCAGCAGTGAAGGAGCGGTGACAGGGGTCAATCAGCCCCAGCATTTT. Translating gives CASSEGAVTGVNQPQHF.

The chain has TRBV5-1 and TRBJ2-7; 7 positions match TRBD1. This CDR3 is 13 amino acids long. Losses at the gene ends were 3 bases for V and 6 bases for J; bases not matched to a gene: 6. From germline, CDR1 is SGHRS and CDR2 YFSETQ. CDR3 residues: CASSSTTGAEQYF. CDR3 bases: TGCGCCAGCAGCTCGACTACAGGGGCCGAGCAGTACTTC.

The chain couples TRBV6-1 to TRBJ2-4; no firm D call. The length of the CDR3 is 17 residues. Trimming pared 2 bases from V and 5 bases from J, leaving 19 bases between. Per germline, CDR1 MNHNS and CDR2 SASEGT. CDR3 residues: CASSERPWAELQNIQYF. The CDR3 coding sequence is TGTGCCAGCAGTGAAAGACCTTGGGCCGAACTCCAAAACATTCAGTACTTC.

This chain joins TRBV6-1 and TRBJ2-6, with D unresolved. Looked up from germline, CDR1 is MNHNS and CDR2 is SASEGT. The CDR3 loop spans 13 amino acids. Trimming cost V 6 bases and J 1 base, with 4 bases left between them. The CDR3 sequence: CASSESGANVLTF. The CDR3 DNA reads as TGTGCCAGCAGCGAGTCTGGGGCCAACGTCCTGACTTTC.

V and J are TRBV7-9 and TRBJ1-2; D is unclear. CDR1 and CDR2 from the germline V gene are SEHNR and FQNEAQ (reference sequence). Trimming removed 3 bases from V and 2 bases from J, with 10 bases in between. This CDR3 region has 14 residues. DNA of the CDR3: TGTGCCAGCAGCTTGAATTCGGTAAACTATGGCTACACCTTC. Protein product: CASSLNSVNYGYTF.

This clone was seen once. The V gene is TRBV4-2, the J gene TRBJ2-4; a possible D gene is TRBD2 (6 bases). Germline V gene data show CDR1 as LGHNA and CDR2 as YNFKEQ. The CDR3 spans 16 residues. Between the trimmed V and J ends, which lost 1 base and 2 bases, there was a span of 12 bases. The CDR3 DNA sequence: TGTGCCAGCAGCCAAGTTTTGCGGGACTCCAAAAACATTCAGTACTTC. Encoded protein: CASSQVLRDSKNIQYF.

This chain uses TRBV5-1 with TRBJ2-7; 8 nucleotides align to TRBD2. Germline V gene lookup returns CDR1 SGHRS and CDR2 YFSETQ. V dropped 4 bases and J dropped 2; count of bases not matched to a gene: 2. The length of the CDR3 is 13 residues. The CDR3 DNA follows: TGCGCCAGCAGCCGGGGGGGAACCTACGAGCAGTACTTC. As protein: CASSRGGTYEQYF.

The rearrangement joins TRBV7-9 to TRBJ2-7; 10 nucleotides agree with TRBD1. There are 16 residues in the CDR3. Germline V gene data show CDR1 as SEHNR and CDR2 as FQNEAQ (reference sequence). With 5 bases clipped from V and 3 bases from J, the junction kept 10 bases outside the gene matches. The CDR3 loop reads CASSIEGTGVNYEQYF. CDR3 nucleotide sequence: TGTGCCAGCAGCATAGAGGGGACAGGGGTAAACTACGAGCAGTACTTC.

This clone occurred once. This sequence joins TRBV6-5 and TRBJ1-4; D unresolved. The CDR3 is 13 amino acids. CDR1 and CDR2 from the germline V gene are MNHEY and SVGAGI. Trimming stripped 2 bases from V and 8 bases from J, with 9 bases between. CDR3 nucleotide sequence: TGTGCCAGCAGTTACCTCCGTCAGGAAAAACTGTTTTTT. Encoded protein: CASSYLRQEKLFF.

This clone came up a few times. This chain joins TRBV5-1 and TRBJ2-3; D ambiguous. Trimming pared 0 bases from V and 0 bases from J, leaving 8 bases between. The CDR3 has 15 amino acids. The germline V gene encodes CDR1 SGHRS and CDR2 YFSETQ. CDR3 bases: TGCGCCAGCAGCTTGGAGCGCACTAGCACAGATACGCAGTATTTT. It is translated as CASSLERTSTDTQYF.

The chain joins TRBV7-3 to TRBJ1-1; TRBD1 aligns across 9 bases. The V and J ends lost 5 bases and 4 bases, in that order; junction bases with no gene match: 14. This CDR3 region has 17 residues. CDR1 and CDR2 from the germline V gene are SGHTA and FQGTGA. CDR3: CASSLPPRQGGATEAFF. As DNA, the CDR3 is TGTGCCAGCAGCCTCCCACCGCGACAGGGGGGGGCCACTGAAGCTTTCTTT.

The chain joins TRBV29-1 to TRBJ2-6; D is uncertain. V lost 2 bases, J lost 1 base, and 6 bases lay in between. The germline gives CDR1 SQVTM, CDR2 ANQGSEA. The CDR3 runs 14 residues. In nucleotides, the CDR3 is TGCAGCGTTGAATCAGGTTCTGGGGCCAACGTCCTGACTTTC. Its translation: CSVESGSGANVLTF. The full variable domain, in which reference TRBV29-1 and TRBJ2-6 provide the parts outside the CDR3, is SAVISQKPSRDICQRGTSLTIQCQVDSQVTMMFWYRQQPGQSLTLIATANQGSEATYESGFVIDKFPISRPNLTFSTLTVSNMSPEDSSIYLCSVESGSGANVLTFGAGSRLTVL.

The gene calls are TRBV6-1 and TRBJ2-5; TRBD2 matches at 8 bases. Germline V CDR1 and CDR2: MNHNS, SASEGT. V trimming: 6 bases; J trimming: 3 bases; junction bases outside the gene matches: 6. The CDR3 has 14 amino acids. This CDR3 is CASRGTSGKETQYF. DNA for the CDR3: TGTGCCAGCAGGGGTACTAGCGGAAAAGAGACCCAGTACTTC.

CDR3 residues: CASSLGSSYNEQFF. Here the CDR3 DNA reads TGCGCCAGCAGCCTGGGGAGCTCCTACAATGAGCAGTTCTTC. The gene calls are TRBV5-1 and TRBJ2-1, with a weak D call TRBD2 (5 bases). Germline loops: CDR1 SGHRS, CDR2 YFSETQ. V was pared by 4 bases and J by 0 bases, with 8 bases between. The CDR3 covers 14 residues.

The rearrangement uses TRBV6-5 and TRBJ1-5, with a weak D call TRBD1 (6 bases). The CDR3 is 15 residues long. Germline lookup yields CDR1 MNHEY and CDR2 SVGAGI. V lost 0 bases to trimming and J lost 5 bases, with 11 bases between them. The CDR3, as DNA: TGTGCCAGCAGTTACTCATGGTCAGGGGATCAGCCCCAGCATTTT. Its protein is CASSYSWSGDQPQHF.

A single count supports this clone. This chain joins TRBV2 and TRBJ1-4; tentative D call: TRBD1 (6 bases). Trimming took off 6 bases at V and 8 bases at J, with 16 bases between the two ends. Germline CDR1 SNHLY, CDR2 FYNNEI. This CDR3 has 14 amino acids. The CDR3 DNA sequence: TGTGCCAGCAGAGGGGGGGTGGCATGGGAAAAACTGTTTTTT. Protein sequence: CASRGGVAWEKLFF.

The rearrangement joins TRBV25-1 to TRBJ1-3, with D unresolved. The CDR3 runs 16 residues. Germline loops: CDR1 MGHDK, CDR2 SYGVNS. Trimming removed 0 bases at V and 2 bases at J, with 11 bases between. The CDR3 coding sequence is TGTGCCAGCAGTGAATATCTAAACTCGGCTGGAAACACCATATATTTT. Translated: CASSEYLNSAGNTIYF.

This chain joins TRBV4-1 and TRBJ2-3, with 11 nucleotides matching TRBD2. The CDR3 covers 18 residues. CDR1 is MGHRA, CDR2 YSYEKL, per germline. Trimming at V came to 6 bases and at J to 4 bases, leaving 15 bases not matched to a gene. The DNA of the CDR3 is TGCGCCAGCAGATCTGTAGCGGGAGGGCCGGGACTCCCAGATACGCAGTATTTT. Its translation is CASRSVAGGPGLPDTQYF.

The V and J genes are TRBV7-2 and TRBJ2-7; 7 positions agree with TRBD2. Losses at the gene ends were 5 bases for V and 4 bases for J; bases not matched to a gene: 2. The CDR3 consists of 12 residues. Germline V gene sequence: CDR1 SGHTA, CDR2 FQGNSA. The CDR3, as DNA: TGTGCCAGCAGCCCGGGACTATACGAGCAGTACTTC. Its protein product is CASSPGLYEQYF.

This chain joins TRBV5-6 and TRBJ2-1, with D possibly being TRBD1 (6 bases). This CDR3 region has 15 residues. The germline V gene encodes CDR1 SGHDT and CDR2 YYEEEE. V was clipped by 4 bases and J by 4 bases, with 15 bases between them. The CDR3 region is CASSPGDRAYNEQFF. The CDR3 DNA reads TGTGCCAGCAGCCCAGGGGATCGCGCTTACAATGAGCAGTTCTTC.

The rearrangement links TRBV27 to TRBJ1-5; D is unclear. V was clipped by 5 bases and J by 4 bases, with 12 bases between them. CDR1 MNHEY and CDR2 SMNVEV come from the germline V gene (reference sequence). The CDR3 is 14 amino acids. The CDR3 nucleotides read TGTGCCAGCAGTAGGAGCCAGTTAAATCAGCCCCAGCATTTT. Encoded protein: CASSRSQLNQPQHF.

This sequence joins TRBV2 and TRBJ2-7; D possibly corresponds to TRBD2 (6 bases). The germline V gene has CDR1 SNHLY and CDR2 FYNNEI. The CDR3 length is 13 residues. The V end was cut by 8 bases, the J end by 6 bases, with 17 bases between. CDR3 nucleotide sequence: TGTGCCAGCGGTGGGGACGGGAGCGTCGAGCAGTACTTC. Amino acids: CASGGDGSVEQYF.

V gene TRBV5-8 combines with J gene TRBJ2-6; D might be TRBD1 (5 bases). This CDR3 is 16 amino acids long. Germline values: CDR1 SGHTS, CDR2 YDEGEE. The V gene lost 1 base and the J gene lost 1 base, with 9 bases spanning the gap. The CDR3 DNA sequence: TGTGCCAGCAGCTTGCAGGGATCATCTGGGGCCAACGTCCTGACTTTC. Protein: CASSLQGSSGANVLTF.

With regard to this clone: At one end the junction does not follow the germline gene, possibly because of a read error. This rearrangement joins TRBV12-5 to TRBJ2-3, with D perhaps TRBD1 (6 bases). The germline gives CDR1 LGHNT, CDR2 FRNRAP. The CDR3 is made up of 12 amino acids. CDR3 loop: CASGPYGTRMNF. DNA of the CDR3: TGTGCTAGTGGTCCCTACGGGACACGGATGAATTTT. The full variable domain, rest sourced from reference TRBV12-5 and TRBJ2-3, is DARVTQTPRHKVTEMGQEVTMRCQPILGHNTVFWYRQTMMQGLELLAYFRNRAPLDDSGMPKDRFSAEMPDATLATLKIQPSEPRDSAVYFCASGPYGTRMNFGPGTRLTVL.

This chain joins TRBV2 and TRBJ2-3; TRBD2 matches at 7 bases. This CDR3 has 16 residues. V gave up 2 bases and J gave up 4 bases; unmatched junction bases: 9. Germline CDR1 SNHLY, CDR2 FYNNEI. The CDR3 loop is CASSELPRETADTQYF. As DNA, the CDR3 is TGTGCCAGCAGTGAACTCCCGCGGGAGACCGCAGATACGCAGTATTTT.

V is TRBV28 and J is TRBJ2-3; 9 bases are a match to TRBD2. There are 13 residues in the CDR3. The trim removed 7 bases at V and 5 bases at J, leaving 4 bases unmatched. Germline-derived CDR1 and CDR2 are MDHEN and SYDVKM. The CDR3 nucleotides read TGTGCCAGCATAGCGGGAGCAGAAGATACGCAGTATTTT. This sequence encodes CASIAGAEDTQYF.

J is TRBJ2-6 and V is TRBV27, with D unclear. Germline CDR1 MNHEY, CDR2 SMNVEV (reference sequence). The V end was cut by 7 bases, the J end by 0 bases, with 4 bases between. The CDR3 loop spans 13 amino acids. CDR3: CASTFSGANVLTF. In DNA, the CDR3 is TGTGCCAGCACCTTCTCTGGGGCCAACGTCCTGACTTTC.

The chain couples TRBV5-1 to TRBJ2-3; D ambiguous. Trimming took off 1 base at V and 4 bases at J, with 7 bases between the two ends. CDR3 length: 13 residues. Germline values: CDR1 SGHRS, CDR2 YFSETQ. The CDR3 bases are TGCGCCAGCAGCTTGCAGGTCGCAGATACGCAGTATTTT. It encodes CASSLQVADTQYF. Variable domain in full (rest from reference TRBV5-1 and TRBJ2-3): KAGVTQTPRYLIKTRGQQVTLSCSPISGHRSVSWYQQTPGQGLQFLFEYFSETQRNKGNFPGRFSGRQFSNSRSEMNVSTLELGDSALYLCASSLQVADTQYFGPGTRLTVL.

This chain uses TRBV5-5 with TRBJ2-5, with D uncertain. The length of the CDR3 is 15 residues. Germline CDR1 and CDR2: SGHKS and YYEKEE (reference sequence). The V end was cut by 4 bases, the J end by 4 bases, with 17 bases between. CDR3 sequence (DNA): TGTGCCAGCAGCCGTTACCCGGTACAGACAGAGACCCAGTACTTC. Protein product: CASSRYPVQTETQYF.